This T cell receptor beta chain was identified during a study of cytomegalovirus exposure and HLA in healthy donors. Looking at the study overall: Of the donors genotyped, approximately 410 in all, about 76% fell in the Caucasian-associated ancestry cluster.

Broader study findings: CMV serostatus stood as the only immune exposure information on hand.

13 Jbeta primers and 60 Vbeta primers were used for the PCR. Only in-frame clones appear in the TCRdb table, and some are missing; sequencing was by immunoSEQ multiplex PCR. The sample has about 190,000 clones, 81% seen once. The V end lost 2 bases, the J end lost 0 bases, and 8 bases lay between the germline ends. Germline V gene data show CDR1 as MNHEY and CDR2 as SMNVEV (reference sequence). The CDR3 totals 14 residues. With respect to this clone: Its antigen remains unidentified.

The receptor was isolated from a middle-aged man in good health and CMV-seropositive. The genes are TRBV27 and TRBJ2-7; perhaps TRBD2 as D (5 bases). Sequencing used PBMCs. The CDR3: CASSLSGSSYEQYF. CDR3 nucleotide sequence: TGTGCCAGCAGTTTAAGCGGCAGCTCCTACGAGCAGTACTTC.